The 21 T cell receptor beta chains reported below all come from one sample, sequenced in a study of CD8 T cells in Susac syndrome. About 0.5 to 1 ug RNA was reverse transcribed with random hexamers. TCRdb called the immunoSEQ multiplex PCR reads again in MiXCR, with one record for every CDR3 protein. The table records under 200,000 distinct CDR3 sequences, 94% of them present only once. Sample: CD4+ T cells from PBMCs. The receptors shown here come from a human donor with Susac syndrome.

The chain links TRBV20-1 to TRBJ2-5, with 8 nucleotides matching TRBD2. The CDR3 extends over 15 amino acids. The V segment lost 0 bases and the J segment 1 base; nucleotides outside the gene matches: 4. Germline V CDR1 and CDR2: DFQATT, SNEGSKA (reference sequence). The CDR3 DNA is TGCAGTGCTAGAGATCGCGGGGGGCCCCAAGAGACCCAGTACTTC. This sequence encodes CSARDRGGPQETQYF.

The chain links TRBV20-1 to TRBJ2-5; D gene uncertain. The CDR3 extends over 13 amino acids. The germline CDR1 and CDR2 sequences are DFQATT and SNEGSKA (reference sequence). V was clipped by 0 bases and J by 5 bases, with 10 bases between them. This chain's CDR3 is CSAREGTVETQYF. The CDR3 nucleotides are TGCAGTGCTAGAGAGGGCACCGTGGAGACCCAGTACTTC.

The genes are TRBV20-1 and TRBJ2-1, with D tentatively TRBD1 (5 bases). Looked up from germline, CDR1 is DFQATT and CDR2 is SNEGSKA (reference sequence). V was cut by 5 bases and J by 10 bases, with 18 bases left in between. The CDR3 loop spans 13 amino acids. CDR3 residues: CSAPEQVFGEQFF. The CDR3 DNA follows: TGCAGTGCTCCCGAACAGGTATTCGGCGAGCAGTTCTTC.

The chain combines TRBV30 with TRBJ2-7; perhaps D is TRBD1 or TRBD2 (5 bases each). This CDR3 has 13 amino acids. Germline CDR1 GTSNPN, CDR2 SVGIG (reference sequence). V was trimmed by 3 bases and J by 3 bases, leaving 12 bases between them. The CDR3: CAWSTGQDYEQYF. CDR3 coding DNA: TGTGCCTGGAGCACGGGGCAAGACTACGAGCAGTACTTC.

The chain is built from TRBV18 and TRBJ2-5, with 8 bases that match TRBD2. The length of the CDR3 is 15 residues. The trim removed 2 bases at V and 2 bases at J, leaving 4 bases unmatched. Germline CDR1 is KGHSH and CDR2 is LQKENI. The CDR3 bases are TGTGCCAGCTCACCAGCGGGGGGTCCGCAAGAGACCCAGTACTTC. Encoded protein: CASSPAGGPQETQYF. The full variable domain, with the rest looked up from reference TRBV18 and TRBJ2-5, is NAGVMQNPRHLVRRRGQEARLRCSPMKGHSHVYWYRQLPEEGLKFMVYLQKENIIDESGMPKERFSAEFPKEGPSILRIQQVVRGDSAAYFCASSPAGGPQETQYFGPGTRLLVL.

The chain combines TRBV4-1 with TRBJ2-1; TRBD2 might be the D (6 bases). The CDR3 is made up of 15 amino acids. Germline V lookup: CDR1 MGHRA, CDR2 YSYEKL. The V gene lost 8 bases and the J gene lost 4 bases, with 18 bases spanning the gap. CDR3 sequence (DNA): TGCGCCAGCGGTCACTTGGGACTTCCTTACAATGAGCAGTTCTTC. Protein product: CASGHLGLPYNEQFF.

The chain recombines TRBV9 with TRBJ2-6, with 7 bases lining up with TRBD2. The J segment lost 4 bases and the V segment lost 4 bases, leaving 5 bases of the junction unmatched. The CDR3 sequence is 15 residues long. Germline V gene data show CDR1 as SGDLS and CDR2 as YYNGEE. The CDR3 coding sequence is TGTGCCAGCAGCTGGGAGGGGAGAGGGGCCAACGTCCTGACTTTC. Translating gives CASSWEGRGANVLTF.

The chain joins TRBV9 to TRBJ1-5, with TRBD1 identical over 9 bases. CDR3 size: 17 residues. Germline loops: CDR1 SGDLS, CDR2 YYNGEE. J was trimmed by 0 bases and V by 4 bases; bases with no gene match: 8. The CDR3 region is CASSSHRGLDSNQPQHF. The CDR3 DNA reads TGTGCCAGCAGCTCCCACAGGGGGCTTGATAGCAATCAGCCCCAGCATTTT.

The CDR3 loop reads CASRVNYGYTF. CDR3 DNA: TGTGCCAGTAGGGTGAACTATGGCTACACCTTC. This chain uses TRBV19 with TRBJ1-2, with D uncertain. V dropped 6 bases and J dropped 2 bases, with 4 bases sitting between them. The CDR3 has 11 amino acids. Germline assignment: CDR1 LNHDA and CDR2 SQIVND (reference sequence).

This chain uses TRBV25-1 with TRBJ2-5; D remains unclear. Between the trimmed V and J ends, which lost 5 bases and 5 bases, there was a span of 18 bases. Germline CDR1 reads MGHDK; CDR2 reads SYGVNS. The CDR3 extends over 15 amino acids. CDR3: CASSISSSLRETQYF. The CDR3 nucleotides are TGTGCCAGCAGTATATCATCATCCCTGCGTGAGACCCAGTACTTC.

This clonotype is a singleton in its sample. The chain has TRBV7-9 and TRBJ1-2; 7 bases are shared with TRBD1. This CDR3 is 15 amino acids long. Germline V CDR1 and CDR2: SEHNR, FQNEAQ (reference sequence). V trimming: 0 bases; J trimming: 1 base; junction bases outside the gene matches: 2. CDR3 nucleotides: TGTGCCAGCAGCTTAGCACAGGGGAATAACTATGGCTACACCTTC. This codes for CASSLAQGNNYGYTF.

A single count supports this clonotype. V usage is TRBV20-1 and J usage is TRBJ2-7; the match to TRBD1 covers 7 bases. The germline V gene has CDR1 DFQATT and CDR2 SNEGSKA (reference sequence). The CDR3 consists of 12 residues. V was clipped by 0 bases and J by 6 bases; unmatched bases: 2. In DNA form, the CDR3 reads TGCAGTGCTAGAGAGGACAGGCTCGAGCAGTACTTC. As protein: CSAREDRLEQYF.

The J gene is TRBJ2-3, the V gene TRBV5-1, with TRBD2 identical over 10 bases. Losses at the gene ends were 0 bases for V and 2 bases for J; bases not matched to a gene: 3. Germline V lookup: CDR1 SGHRS, CDR2 YFSETQ. The CDR3 extends over 16 amino acids. CDR3 protein: CASSLERGGPTDTQYF. The CDR3 region has the DNA TGCGCCAGCAGCTTGGAGCGGGGGGGGCCCACAGATACGCAGTATTTT.

The J gene is TRBJ2-7, the V gene TRBV12-3 or TRBV12-4, with D hard to call. V was cut by 1 base and J by 0 bases, with 13 bases left in between. The CDR3 consists of 16 residues. CDR3: CASSLVPGFLSYEQYF. CDR3 bases: TGTGCCAGCAGTTTAGTACCGGGCTTTCTCTCCTACGAGCAGTACTTC.

The chain links TRBV4-1 to TRBJ1-5; TRBD1 agrees at 7 bases. The germline V gene encodes CDR1 MGHRA and CDR2 YSYEKL. The CDR3 spans 15 residues. V gave up 6 bases and J gave up 3 bases; unmatched junction bases: 8. The CDR3 nucleotides read TGCGCCAGCAGATCTCAGACAGGGTACAATCAGCCCCAGCATTTT. Translation: CASRSQTGYNQPQHF.

The chain has TRBV5-1 and TRBJ1-2; D gene ambiguous. Trimming shortened V by 3 bases and J by 2 bases, and 8 bases separated the two germline ends. The CDR3 has 13 residues. Germline V gene data show CDR1 as SGHRS and CDR2 as YFSETQ. The CDR3 spells CASSSPSNYGYTF. The CDR3, as DNA: TGCGCCAGCAGCTCTCCGTCGAACTATGGCTACACCTTC.

The chain employs TRBV20-1 and TRBJ2-1, with no clear D. Trimming took 4 bases from V and 6 from J, leaving 7 bases between them. Germline V gives CDR1 DFQATT, CDR2 SNEGSKA (reference sequence). This CDR3 is 11 amino acids long. CDR3 amino acids: CSAMTSNEQFF. CDR3 bases: TGCAGTGCTATGACTTCCAATGAGCAGTTCTTC.

This clonotype was detected only once. This sequence joins TRBV5-1 and TRBJ2-5; 7 bases line up with TRBD1. The germline CDR1 and CDR2 sequences are SGHRS and YFSETQ. V was pared by 4 bases and J by 5 bases, with 14 bases of the junction left unmatched. This CDR3 contains 16 residues. CDR3 in DNA: TGCGCCAGCAGCCCGCTAACGACAGGGCTAATGGAGACCCAGTACTTC. This sequence encodes CASSPLTTGLMETQYF.

The chain couples TRBV20-1 to TRBJ2-5; D perhaps matches TRBD2 (6 bases). V was shortened by 6 bases and J by 5 bases, with 16 bases between the two germline ends. This CDR3 contains 13 residues. Germline V lookup: CDR1 DFQATT, CDR2 SNEGSKA (reference sequence). The CDR3 DNA sequence: TGCAGTGCCCCGGGGGTCCCGGACGAGACCCAGTACTTC. Translation: CSAPGVPDETQYF.

The V and J genes are TRBV6-1 and TRBJ1-3; D uncertain. CDR3 length: 14 amino acids. Germline V gene lookup returns CDR1 MNHNS and CDR2 SASEGT. The germline V and J ends were trimmed by 6 bases and 0 bases, with 9 bases remaining between them. The CDR3 spells CASSGSSSGNTIYF. CDR3 bases: TGTGCCAGCAGCGGGAGTAGCTCTGGAAACACCATATATTTT.

This rearrangement joins TRBV5-1 to TRBJ2-2; 10 bases match TRBD2. V lost 4 bases and J lost 3; bases outside the gene matches: 3. This CDR3 is built from 15 residues. Looked up from germline, CDR1 is SGHRS and CDR2 is YFSETQ. The CDR3 nucleotides read TGCGCCAGCAGCCTGCTAGCGGGAGACACCGGGGAGCTGTTTTTT. It is translated as CASSLLAGDTGELFF.